The clone carrying this T cell receptor (beta chain) was counted between two and nine times. Its antigen remains unidentified. TCR beta CDR3 region amplification was performed from RNA transcripts. A set of HTBI primers served as the primers for a first-round RT-PCR of the TCR CDR3. TCRdb reprocessed the multiplex PCR reads via MiXCR and lists one record per CDR3 protein. The table has hundreds of thousands of distinct CDR3 sequences, 16% seen once. The V segment lost 5 bases and the J segment 7 bases; nucleotides outside the gene matches: 10. CDR3 length equals 14 residues. The germline V gene encodes CDR1 LNHDA and CDR2 SQIVND (reference sequence). This sample was taken from a study of T cells in Graves' hyperthyroidism and ophthalmopathy. Study conclusions and caveats: Blood also carried most thyroid clonotypes expanded above 0.001.

Uncontrolled infection, other autoimmune disease, pregnancy and lactation each barred patients from inclusion. The PBMCs studied were ones that came from 10 ml fresh peripheral blood. The chain carries TRBV19 and TRBJ1-1, with 7 bases identical to TRBD1. The sample consisted of blood. This receptor was obtained from a woman aged 18 to 35 with Graves' hyperthyroidism. This chain's CDR3 is CASSRRGQSYEAFF. CDR3 in DNA: TGTGCCAGTAGTCGACGGGGACAGAGTTATGAAGCTTTCTTT.